This TCR beta chain was captured by sequencing in a study of T cells in Graves' hyperthyroidism and ophthalmopathy. The CDR3 spans 15 residues. Germline V CDR1 and CDR2: ENHRY, SYGVKD. Germline trimming cut 6 bases from V and 2 bases from J; bases unmatched to any gene: 7. Amplification of TCR beta CDR3 regions was performed using RNA transcripts as template. An initial round of RT-PCR targeting the TCR CDR3 relied on the HTBI primer set. TCRdb itself ran the multiplex PCR reads through MiXCR, one entry per CDR3 protein. The sample lists around 600,000 distinct CDR3 sequences, roughly 45% seen once, with 6.5% to 9% in the top ten. This clonotype has just one count. With a much larger clone just one base away, this may be a read error.

The specimen was peripheral blood or thyroid tissue (not recorded which). The sequence was collected from an adult man with Graves' disease, either hyperthyroidism or ophthalmopathy (not recorded which). V usage is TRBV10-3 and J usage is TRBJ2-7; TRBD1 aligns across 10 bases. In DNA form, the CDR3 reads TGTGCCATCAGGAAAGCCGGGACAGGGGCCTACGAGCAGTACTTC. It is translated as CAIRKAGTGAYEQYF.